The next 2 T cell receptor beta chains were all read from a single sample in a study of blood T cells in healthy people across ages. Then a second PCR, running roughly 7 to 11 cycles, was carried out with a sample-barcoded 5' primer and a J-beta primer mix. TCRdb reanalysed the 5' RACE reads using MiXCR and keeps one entry per CDR3 protein. The data show around 2 million distinct CDR3 sequences, with approximately 39% seen just once and 23% held by the top ten. Sequenced: blood. The receptors derive from a human donor in good health.

This clonotype was detected only a few times. The DNA of the CDR3 is TGCAGTGCAAACCCAACCTTAGCGGTCCTTCACAATGAGCAGTTCTTC. This translates into CSANPTLAVLHNEQFF. The J gene is TRBJ2-1, the V gene TRBV20-1; D is possibly TRBD2 (6 bases). Germline CDR1 reads DFQATT; CDR2 reads SNEGSKA (reference sequence). This CDR3 region has 16 residues. V was trimmed by 6 bases and J by 5 bases, leaving 23 bases between them.

The chain is built from TRBV7-9 and TRBJ1-1, with D maybe TRBD1 (5 bases). Trimming left V 0 bases short and J 2 bases short, with 10 bases between. CDR3 length: 15 amino acids. Germline CDR1 is SEHNR and CDR2 is FQNEAQ (reference sequence). Here the CDR3 reads CASSLAEQGNTEAFF. CDR3 in DNA: TGTGCCAGCAGCTTAGCGGAGCAGGGAAACACTGAAGCTTTCTTT.